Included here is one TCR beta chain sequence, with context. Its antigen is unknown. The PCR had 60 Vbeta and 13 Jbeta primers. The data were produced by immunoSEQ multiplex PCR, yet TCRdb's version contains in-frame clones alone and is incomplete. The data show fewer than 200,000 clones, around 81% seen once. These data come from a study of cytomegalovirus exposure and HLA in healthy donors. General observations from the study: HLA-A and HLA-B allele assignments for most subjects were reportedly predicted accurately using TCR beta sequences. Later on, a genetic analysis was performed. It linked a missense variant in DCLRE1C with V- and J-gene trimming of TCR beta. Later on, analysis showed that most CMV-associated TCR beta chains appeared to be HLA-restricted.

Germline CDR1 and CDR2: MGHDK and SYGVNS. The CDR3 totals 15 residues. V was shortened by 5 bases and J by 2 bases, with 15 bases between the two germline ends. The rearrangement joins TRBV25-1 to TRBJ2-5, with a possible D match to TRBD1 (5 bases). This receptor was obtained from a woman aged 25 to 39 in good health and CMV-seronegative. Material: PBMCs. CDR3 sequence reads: CASSTPRQLQETQYF. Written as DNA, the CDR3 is TGTGCCAGCAGTACCCCGAGACAGCTGCAAGAGACCCAGTACTTC.